These 5 T cell receptor beta chains originate from one sample sequenced in a study of OX40 agonist ivuxolimab in advanced cancers. Data came from immunoSEQ multiplex PCR; TCRdb stores just in-frame clones and leaves some out. The table has 40,000 to 50,000 clones, 70% to 90% seen once. The sample consisted of CD4+ or CD8+ T cells sorted from blood, taken in a trial of the OX40 agonist ivuxolimab. The receptors were sampled from an adult with an advanced solid tumor such as melanoma, head and neck, liver or kidney cancer.

This sequence joins TRBV10-3 and TRBJ1-2; no clear D. This CDR3 comprises 15 residues. The germline V and J ends were trimmed by 3 bases and 8 bases, with 19 bases remaining between them. Per germline, CDR1 ENHRY and CDR2 SYGVKD. The CDR3 DNA follows: TGTGCCATCAGTGATCAGGCGGACTCCCCACGAGGCTACACCTTC. Translating it yields CAISDQADSPRGYTF.

V usage is TRBV6-1 and J usage is TRBJ2-1; 15 nucleotides line up with TRBD2. The CDR3 runs to 15 residues. Looked up from germline, CDR1 is MNHNS and CDR2 is SASEGT. V lost 7 bases and J lost 9; bases outside the gene matches: 7. Written as DNA, the CDR3 is TGTGCCAGCAAGGGGACTAGCGGGGGGTTTACTGAGCAGTTCTTC. Translated, it gives CASKGTSGGFTEQFF.

The count of this clone is one. The genes are TRBV14 and TRBJ1-1, with no clear D. This CDR3 comprises 13 residues. V lost 1 base and J lost 1, with 4 bases in between. From germline, CDR1 is SGHDN and CDR2 FVKESK. CDR3 loop: CASSQGPNTEAFF. The CDR3 DNA sequence: TGTGCCAGCAGCCAAGGGCCGAACACTGAAGCTTTCTTT.

This sequence joins TRBV14 and TRBJ2-1; TRBD2 agrees at 15 bases. From germline, CDR1 is SGHDN and CDR2 FVKESK. The CDR3 is 19 residues long. Trimming at V came to 2 bases and at J to 9 bases, leaving 14 bases not matched to a gene. CDR3 residues: CASSQFLGLAGGRGVEQFF. The CDR3 DNA follows: TGTGCCAGCAGCCAATTTCTTGGACTAGCGGGGGGGCGAGGAGTTGAGCAGTTCTTC.

The rearrangement joins TRBV11-3 to TRBJ2-5; TRBD2 is a possible D gene (7 bases). The CDR3 has 15 residues. Germline V CDR1 and CDR2: SGHNT, YENEEA. V gave up 1 base and J gave up 2 bases, with 11 bases separating them. The chain's CDR3 is CASSLGGGPQETQYF. CDR3 sequence (DNA): TGTGCCAGCAGCTTAGGGGGGGGGCCACAAGAGACCCAGTACTTC.